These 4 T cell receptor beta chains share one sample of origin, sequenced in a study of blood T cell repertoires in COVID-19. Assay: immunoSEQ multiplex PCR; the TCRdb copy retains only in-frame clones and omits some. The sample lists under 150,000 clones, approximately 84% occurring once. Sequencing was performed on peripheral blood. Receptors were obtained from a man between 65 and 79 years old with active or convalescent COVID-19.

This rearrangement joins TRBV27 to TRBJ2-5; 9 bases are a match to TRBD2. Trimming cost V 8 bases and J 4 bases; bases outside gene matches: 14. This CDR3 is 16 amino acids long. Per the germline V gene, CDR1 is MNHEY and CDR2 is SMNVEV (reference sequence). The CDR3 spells CASCRFGTSSGETQYF. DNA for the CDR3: TGTGCCAGCTGCCGGTTCGGGACTAGCTCGGGAGAGACCCAGTACTTC.

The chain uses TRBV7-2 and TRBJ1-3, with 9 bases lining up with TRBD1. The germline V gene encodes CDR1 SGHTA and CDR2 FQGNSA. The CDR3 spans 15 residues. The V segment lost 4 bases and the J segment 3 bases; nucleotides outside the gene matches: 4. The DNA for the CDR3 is TGTGCCAGCAGCTATTACAGGGGGCTTGGAAACACCATATATTTT. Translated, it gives CASSYYRGLGNTIYF. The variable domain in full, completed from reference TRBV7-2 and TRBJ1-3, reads GAGVSQSPSNKVTEKGKDVELRCDPISGHTALYWYRQSLGQGLEFLIYFQGNSAPDKSGLPSDRFSAERTGGSVSTLTIQRTQQEDSAVYLCASSYYRGLGNTIYFGEGSWLTVV.

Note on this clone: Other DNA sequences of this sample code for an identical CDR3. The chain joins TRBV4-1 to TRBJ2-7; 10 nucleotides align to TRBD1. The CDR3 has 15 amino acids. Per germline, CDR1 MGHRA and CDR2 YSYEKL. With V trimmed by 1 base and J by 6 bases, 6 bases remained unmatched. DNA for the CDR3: TGCGCCAGCAGCCAAGCTCCGGGACAGGGGATCGAGCAGTACTTC. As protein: CASSQAPGQGIEQYF.

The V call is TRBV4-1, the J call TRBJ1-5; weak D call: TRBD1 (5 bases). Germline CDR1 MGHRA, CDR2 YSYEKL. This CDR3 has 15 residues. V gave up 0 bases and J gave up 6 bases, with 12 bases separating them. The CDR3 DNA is TGCGCCAGCAGCCAAGACCAGGGCTTAGCTCAGCCCCAGCATTTT. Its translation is CASSQDQGLAQPQHF.